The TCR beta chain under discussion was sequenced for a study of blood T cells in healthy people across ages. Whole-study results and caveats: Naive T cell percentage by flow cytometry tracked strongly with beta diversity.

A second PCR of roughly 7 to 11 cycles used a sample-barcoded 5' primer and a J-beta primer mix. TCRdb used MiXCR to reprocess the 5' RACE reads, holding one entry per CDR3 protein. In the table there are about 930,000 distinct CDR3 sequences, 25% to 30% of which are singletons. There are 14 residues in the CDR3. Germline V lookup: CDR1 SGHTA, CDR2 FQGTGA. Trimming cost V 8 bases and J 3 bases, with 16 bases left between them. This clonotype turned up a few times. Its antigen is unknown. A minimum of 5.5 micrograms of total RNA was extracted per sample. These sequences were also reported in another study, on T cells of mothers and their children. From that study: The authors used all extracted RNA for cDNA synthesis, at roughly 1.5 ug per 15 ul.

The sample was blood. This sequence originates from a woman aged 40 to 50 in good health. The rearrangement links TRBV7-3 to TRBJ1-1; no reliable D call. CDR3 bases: TGTGCCAGCGCCCGGAGTTCGAGGGACACTGAAGCTTTCTTT. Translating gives CASARSSRDTEAFF.